The clone carrying this T cell receptor beta chain was recorded only once. There are 18 residues in the CDR3. The data were taken from a study of T cell responses to AZD1222 COVID-19 vaccine. Clones were sequenced by immunoSEQ multiplex PCR, and TCRdb holds only the in-frame ones, with some missing. The sample records 90,000 to 150,000 clones, roughly 91% being singletons. The chain uses TRBV21-1 and TRBJ1-4; the DNA was not used to check the table's D call, TRBD1. TRBV21-1 is deemed a pseudogene. The sequence was obtained from an adult in good health. Material: peripheral blood, obtained on day 0 of AZD1222 vaccination. CDR3 residues: CASSKRVRQGAHCEKLFF. The CDR3, as DNA: TGTGCCAGCAGCAAAAGGGTTCGACAGGGGGCGCACTGTGAAAAACTGTTTTTT.